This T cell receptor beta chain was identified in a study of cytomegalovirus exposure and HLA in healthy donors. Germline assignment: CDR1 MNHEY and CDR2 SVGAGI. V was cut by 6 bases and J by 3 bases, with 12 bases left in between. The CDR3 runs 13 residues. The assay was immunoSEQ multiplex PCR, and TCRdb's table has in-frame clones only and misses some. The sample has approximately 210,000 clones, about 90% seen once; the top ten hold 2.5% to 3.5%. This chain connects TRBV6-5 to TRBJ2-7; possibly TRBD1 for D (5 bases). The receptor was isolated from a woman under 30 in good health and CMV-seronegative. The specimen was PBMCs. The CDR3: CASSPGQNYEQYF. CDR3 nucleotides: TGTGCCAGCAGCCCCGGACAAAACTACGAGCAGTACTTC.